The 14 T cell receptor beta chains reported below all come from one sample, sequenced in a study of spatial heterogeneity in lung cancer. One entry per CDR3 protein, called by TCRdb with MiXCR from the 5' RACE reads. The profile shows approximately 44,000 distinct CDR3 sequences, 12% to 15% of them singletons. As to time point: sample taken at primary tumor resection. Sequencing was performed on PBMCs, taken at surgery. The receptors were gathered from a male donor with early-stage non-small cell lung cancer.

This clonotype came up many times. V is TRBV18 and J is TRBJ2-7; D is uncertain. Germline V gene sequence: CDR1 KGHSH, CDR2 LQKENI. The CDR3 has 13 residues. V was clipped by 1 base and J by 6 bases, with 10 bases between them. The CDR3, as DNA: TGTGCCAGCTCACCACAGGGTTTGGGCGAGCAGTACTTC. Protein product: CASSPQGLGEQYF.

This clonotype was observed many times. The chain joins TRBV6-2 or TRBV6-3 to TRBJ2-4, with 7 positions matching TRBD2. V lost 6 bases and J lost 1; bases outside the gene matches: 9. CDR1 and CDR2 (germline): MNHEY, SVGEGT. CDR3 length: 16 residues. The CDR3 spells CASRPAGDAAKNIQYF. The CDR3 region has the DNA TGTGCCAGCAGACCCGCGGGGGATGCTGCCAAAAACATTCAGTACTTC.

The chain uses TRBV20-1 and TRBJ1-5, with D perhaps matching TRBD1 (5 bases). CDR1 and CDR2 from the germline V gene are DFQATT and SNEGSKA (reference sequence). V lost 4 bases and J 1 base, leaving 8 bases between the germline ends. The CDR3 has 13 residues. The CDR3 DNA follows: TGCAGTGCTAATCGGGACAGCAATCAGCCCCAGCATTTT. Translated, it gives CSANRDSNQPQHF.

This clonotype was observed a handful of times. The chain is built from TRBV7-2 and TRBJ2-5; D is undetermined. Trimming removed 1 base at V and 5 bases at J, with 14 bases between. Germline CDR1 and CDR2: SGHTA and FQGNSA. There are 15 residues in the CDR3. In DNA, the CDR3 is TGTGCCAGCAGCTTAGGCTCAGCTACCAGGGAGACCCAGTACTTC. Translated: CASSLGSATRETQYF.

This clonotype was picked up many times. The V gene is TRBV5-4, the J gene TRBJ2-2, with D maybe TRBD2 (5 bases). Trimming cost V 0 bases and J 1 base, with 10 bases left between them. From germline, CDR1 is SGHNT and CDR2 YYREEE (reference sequence). The CDR3 spans 16 residues. CDR3 DNA sequence: TGTGCCAGCAGCTTGGCCTTTCGGGAGAACACCGGGGAGCTGTTTTTT. Protein sequence: CASSLAFRENTGELFF.

The chain combines TRBV29-1 with TRBJ2-3; D may be TRBD2 (6 bases). The CDR3 is 12 residues long. The germline V gene encodes CDR1 SQVTM and CDR2 ANQGSEA. V was shortened by 5 bases and J by 6 bases, with 12 bases between the two germline ends. This CDR3 is CSVRELMDTQYF. The CDR3 DNA reads TGCAGCGTTCGGGAGTTAATGGATACGCAGTATTTT.

This clonotype has a handful of counts. This sequence joins TRBV6-1 and TRBJ1-5; D is unclear. The V end was cut by 8 bases, the J end by 9 bases, with 23 bases between. CDR3 size: 15 residues. The germline gives CDR1 MNHNS, CDR2 SASEGT. The DNA for the CDR3 is TGTGCCAGCGGGAAGAGGGAGAACAGCCTAGGGCCCCAGCATTTT. It translates to CASGKRENSLGPQHF.

This clonotype was counted many times. J is TRBJ1-1 and V is TRBV7-2; 7 bases are a match to TRBD1. Per the germline V gene, CDR1 is SGHTA and CDR2 is FQGNSA. V lost 5 bases, J lost 4 bases, and 7 bases stayed unmatched. The CDR3 extends over 14 amino acids. DNA of the CDR3: TGTGCCAGCAGCACCCAGGGGGTTAGCACTGAAGCTTTCTTT. Amino acid sequence: CASSTQGVSTEAFF.

A few counts support this clonotype. The chain uses TRBV18 and TRBJ2-4, with D tentatively TRBD2 (6 bases). There are 15 residues in the CDR3. Trimming stripped 0 bases from V and 3 bases from J, with 9 bases between. Germline CDR1 and CDR2: KGHSH and LQKENI. The CDR3 bases are TGTGCCAGCTCACCACCGTACGGGGGCAAAAACATTCAGTACTTC. Amino acid sequence: CASSPPYGGKNIQYF.

This clonotype was observed a few times. V is TRBV27 and J is TRBJ1-1; D gene uncertain. Germline CDR1 reads MNHEY; CDR2 reads SMNVEV (reference sequence). The CDR3 is 15 residues long. Trimming took 1 base from V and 1 from J, leaving 10 bases between them. The CDR3 coding sequence is TGTGCCAGCAGTTTATTTTCCAGAGCGAACACTGAAGCTTTCTTT. It is translated as CASSLFSRANTEAFF.

This clonotype has a handful of counts. The rearrangement joins TRBV28 to TRBJ2-1; D is uncertain. Trimming removed 5 bases from V and 1 base from J, with 12 bases in between. Germline CDR1 and CDR2: MDHEN and SYDVKM. This CDR3 has 15 residues. CDR3: CASSGRVGSYNEQFF. In DNA form, the CDR3 reads TGTGCCAGCAGTGGTAGGGTAGGGTCCTACAATGAGCAGTTCTTC.

The chain joins TRBV6-2 or TRBV6-3 to TRBJ2-5; D is perhaps TRBD1 or TRBD2 (5 bases each). V dropped 4 bases and J dropped 2 bases, with 20 bases sitting between them. In germline, CDR1 is MNHEY, CDR2 SVGEGT. This CDR3 has 17 amino acids. This CDR3 is CASSWGRKYGDQETQYF. The CDR3 region has the DNA TGTGCCAGCAGTTGGGGACGGAAGTACGGAGATCAAGAGACCCAGTACTTC.

This chain joins TRBV20-1 and TRBJ1-4, with TRBD1 as a possible D gene (5 bases). V was trimmed by 0 bases and J by 3 bases, leaving 11 bases between them. In germline, CDR1 is DFQATT, CDR2 SNEGSKA (reference sequence). This CDR3 is built from 15 residues. Here the CDR3 DNA reads TGCAGTGCTAGAGATTTGAGGGGTGCTAATGAAAAACTGTTTTTT. It is translated as CSARDLRGANEKLFF.

This clonotype showed up many times. The chain combines TRBV20-1 with TRBJ2-1; 11 bases match TRBD2. The length of the CDR3 is 14 residues. Trimming removed 1 base from V and 8 bases from J; junction bases left unmatched: 4. Germline-derived CDR1 and CDR2 are DFQATT and SNEGSKA (reference sequence). The CDR3 nucleotides read TGCAGTGCTAGAGCGGGACTAGCGGACGATGAGCAGTTCTTC. It translates to CSARAGLADDEQFF.